The text below deals with one T cell receptor beta chain. In the study's own analysis: Amplification of reference gene primers provided the estimated nucleated cell counts. Some clones are missing from TCRdb's copy, which holds only in-frame ones; the method was immunoSEQ multiplex PCR. V and J calls and clone size are copied from that table; D and trimming were computed from the DNA. The sample lists around 160,000 clones; more than 75% were seen once. The data originate from a study of blood T cell repertoires in COVID-19. Study-level information: COVID-19 samples collected from the United States, Italy and Spain covered acute and convalescent phases.

The source of this sequence is a woman in her 70s with COVID-19, enrolled during active disease. The specimen was peripheral blood.

Written as DNA, the CDR3 is TGTGCCAGCAGTTCCCAGACAGGTGGACGAGGGAACTATGGCTACACCTTC. Protein product: CASSSQTGGRGNYGYTF. The gene calls are TRBV28 and TRBJ1-2; D perhaps matches TRBD1 (6 bases). The CDR3 extends over 17 amino acids. Germline assignment: CDR1 MDHEN and CDR2 SYDVKM. Trimming pared 4 bases from V and 2 bases from J, leaving 20 bases between.